This T cell receptor (beta chain) was recorded in a study of radiation and T cells in renal cell carcinoma. The CDR3 length is 16 residues. Trimming left V 1 base short and J 5 bases short, with 17 bases between. Per germline, CDR1 SEHNR and CDR2 FQNEAQ (reference sequence). Clones were sequenced by immunoSEQ multiplex PCR, and TCRdb holds only the in-frame ones, with some missing. This sample carries roughly 64,000 clones, 60% to 85% of them seen once, and the ten largest clones take approximately 6.8%. Study-wide results and caveats: In blood, top tumor clones expanded by 2 weeks, shrinking by 4.

As for time point: blood 4 weeks post-SBRT, at nephrectomy. Described treatment: 15 Gy SBRT to primary tumor, nephrectomy 4 weeks later. On this clone: What it binds is not known.

The specimen comprised blood, sampled from a patient whose treatment included radiotherapy and nephrectomy. The rearrangement uses TRBV7-9 and TRBJ2-5, with D possibly TRBD1 on 5 matching bases. The TCR originated in a man aged 55 to 70 with renal cell carcinoma. The CDR3 reads CASSLVGATVSETQYF. CDR3 nucleotides: TGTGCCAGCAGCTTAGTAGGAGCGACAGTATCCGAGACCCAGTACTTC.